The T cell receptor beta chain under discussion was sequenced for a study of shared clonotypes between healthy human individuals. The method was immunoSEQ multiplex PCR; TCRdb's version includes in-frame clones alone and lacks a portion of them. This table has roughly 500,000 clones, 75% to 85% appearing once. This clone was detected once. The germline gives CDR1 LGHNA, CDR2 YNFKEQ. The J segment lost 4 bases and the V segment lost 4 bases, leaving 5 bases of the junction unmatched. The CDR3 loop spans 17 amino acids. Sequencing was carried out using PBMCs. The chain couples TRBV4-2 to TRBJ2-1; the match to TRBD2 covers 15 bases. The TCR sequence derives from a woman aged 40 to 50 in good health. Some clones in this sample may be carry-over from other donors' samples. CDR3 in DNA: TGTGCCAGCAGCCCGGGGACTAGCGGGAGGTTATACAATGAGCAGTTCTTC. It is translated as CASSPGTSGRLYNEQFF.